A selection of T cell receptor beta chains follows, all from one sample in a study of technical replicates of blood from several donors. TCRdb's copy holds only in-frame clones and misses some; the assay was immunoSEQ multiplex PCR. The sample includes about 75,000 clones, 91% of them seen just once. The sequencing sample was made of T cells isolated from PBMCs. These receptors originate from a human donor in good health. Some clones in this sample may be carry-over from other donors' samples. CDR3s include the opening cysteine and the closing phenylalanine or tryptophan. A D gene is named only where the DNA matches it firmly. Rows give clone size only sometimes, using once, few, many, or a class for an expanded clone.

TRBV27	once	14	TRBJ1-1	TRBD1	CASSSGTANTEAFF	TGTGCCAGCAGTTCCGGGACAGCGAACACTGAAGCTTTCTTT
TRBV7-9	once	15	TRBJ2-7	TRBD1	CASSSYGTGKYEQYF	TGTGCCAGCAGCTCCTACGGGACAGGGAAGTACGAGCAGTACTTC
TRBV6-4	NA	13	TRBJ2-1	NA	CASADPERNEQFF	TGTGCCAGCGCGGATCCGGAACGAAATGAGCAGTTCTTC
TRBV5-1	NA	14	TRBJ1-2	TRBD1	CASRATGIGMGYTF	TGCGCCAGCAGGGCGACAGGGATTGGTATGGGCTACACCTTC
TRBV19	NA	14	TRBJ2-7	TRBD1	CASSTGQGAYEQYF	TGTGCCAGTAGTACCGGACAGGGGGCCTACGAGCAGTACTTC
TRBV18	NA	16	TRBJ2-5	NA	CASSPNRPGVGETQYF	TGTGCCAGCTCACCCAACCGGCCAGGCGTGGGAGAGACCCAGTACTTC
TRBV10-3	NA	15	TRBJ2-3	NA	CAISDLADWADTQYF	TGTGCCATCAGTGACTTAGCGGACTGGGCAGATACGCAGTATTTT
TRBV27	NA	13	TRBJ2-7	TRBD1	CASAGTGWYEQYF	TGTGCCAGTGCCGGGACAGGGTGGTACGAGCAGTACTTC
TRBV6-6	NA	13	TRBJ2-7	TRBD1	CATKDRDTSEQYF	TGTGCCACCAAGGACAGGGATACGTCCGAGCAGTACTTC
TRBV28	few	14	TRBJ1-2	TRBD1	CASSRGQVLYGYTF	TGTGCCAGCAGCCGGGGACAGGTTCTCTATGGCTACACCTTC
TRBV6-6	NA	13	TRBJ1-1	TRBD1	CATNRGVNTEAFF	TGTGCCACCAACAGGGGCGTTAACACTGAAGCTTTCTTT
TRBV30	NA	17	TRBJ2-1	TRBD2	CAWSRSSGLSSYNEQFF	TGTGCCTGGAGTCGGTCTAGCGGGTTGAGCTCCTACAATGAGCAGTTCTTC
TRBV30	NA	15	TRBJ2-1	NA	CAWSAADCSYNEQFF	TGTGCCTGGAGCGCGGCGGATTGCTCCTACAATGAGCAGTTCTTC
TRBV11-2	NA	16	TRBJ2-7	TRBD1	CASSFRGQGLSYEQYF	TGTGCCAGCAGCTTCCGCGGACAGGGTCTCTCCTACGAGCAGTACTTC
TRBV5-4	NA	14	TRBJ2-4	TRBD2	CATGGGVGKNIQYF	TGTGCCACCGGGGGAGGGGTCGGCAAAAACATTCAGTACTTC
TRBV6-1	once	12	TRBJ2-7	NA	CASSDSFYEQYF	TGTGCCAGCAGTGACAGTTTTTACGAGCAGTACTTC
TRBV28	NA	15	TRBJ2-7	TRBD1	CASIDAGTGSYEQYF	TGTGCCAGCATCGACGCCGGGACAGGATCCTACGAGCAGTACTTC
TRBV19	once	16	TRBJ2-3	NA	CASTNGLLPSTDTQYF	TGTGCCAGTACCAATGGACTCCTCCCTAGCACAGATACGCAGTATTTT